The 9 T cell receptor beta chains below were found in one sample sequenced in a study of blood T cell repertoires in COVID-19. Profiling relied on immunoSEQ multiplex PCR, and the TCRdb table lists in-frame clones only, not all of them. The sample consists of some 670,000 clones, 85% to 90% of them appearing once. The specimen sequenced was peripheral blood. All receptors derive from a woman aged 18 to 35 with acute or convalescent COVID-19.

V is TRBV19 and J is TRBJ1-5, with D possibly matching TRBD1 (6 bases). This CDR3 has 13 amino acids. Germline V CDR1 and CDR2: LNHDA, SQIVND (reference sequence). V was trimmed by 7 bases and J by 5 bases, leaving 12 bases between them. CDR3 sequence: CASTPTGHQPQHF. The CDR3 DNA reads TGTGCCAGTACCCCGACAGGTCATCAGCCCCAGCATTTT.

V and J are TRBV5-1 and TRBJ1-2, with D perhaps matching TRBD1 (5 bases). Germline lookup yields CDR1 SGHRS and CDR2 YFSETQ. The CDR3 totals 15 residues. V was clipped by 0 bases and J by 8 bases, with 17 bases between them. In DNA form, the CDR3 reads TGCGCCAGCAGCTTGGGAGCGACAGCCCATCAGGGCTACACCTTC. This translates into CASSLGATAHQGYTF.

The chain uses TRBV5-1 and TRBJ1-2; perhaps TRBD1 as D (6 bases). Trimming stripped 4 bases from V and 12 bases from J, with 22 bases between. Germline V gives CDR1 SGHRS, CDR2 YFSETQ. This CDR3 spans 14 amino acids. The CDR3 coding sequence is TGCGCCAGCAGCCGGCGTGAGGGGGATTATTTCCACACCTTC. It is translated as CASSRREGDYFHTF. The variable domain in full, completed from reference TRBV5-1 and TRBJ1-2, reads KAGVTQTPRYLIKTRGQQVTLSCSPISGHRSVSWYQQTPGQGLQFLFEYFSETQRNKGNFPGRFSGRQFSNSRSEMNVSTLELGDSALYLCASSRREGDYFHTFGSGTRLTVV.

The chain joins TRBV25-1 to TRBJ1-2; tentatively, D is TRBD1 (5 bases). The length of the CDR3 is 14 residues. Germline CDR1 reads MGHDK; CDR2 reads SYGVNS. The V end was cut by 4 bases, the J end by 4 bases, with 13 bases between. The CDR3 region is CASSGSTGTYGYTF. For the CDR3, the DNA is TGTGCCAGCAGTGGATCCACAGGAACCTATGGCTACACCTTC.

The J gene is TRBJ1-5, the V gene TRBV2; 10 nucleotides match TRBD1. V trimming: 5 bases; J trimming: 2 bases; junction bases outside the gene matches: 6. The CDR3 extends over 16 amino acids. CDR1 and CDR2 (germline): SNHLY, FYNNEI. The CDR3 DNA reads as TGTGCCAGCAGTAGACAGGGGGCTATTGGCAATCAGCCCCAGCATTTT. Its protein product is CASSRQGAIGNQPQHF.

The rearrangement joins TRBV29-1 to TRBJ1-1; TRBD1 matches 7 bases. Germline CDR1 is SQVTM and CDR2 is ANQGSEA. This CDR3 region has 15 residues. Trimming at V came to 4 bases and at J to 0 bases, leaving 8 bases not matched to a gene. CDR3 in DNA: TGCAGCGTTGTACGTTCGGGGACAGTGAACACTGAAGCTTTCTTT. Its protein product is CSVVRSGTVNTEAFF.

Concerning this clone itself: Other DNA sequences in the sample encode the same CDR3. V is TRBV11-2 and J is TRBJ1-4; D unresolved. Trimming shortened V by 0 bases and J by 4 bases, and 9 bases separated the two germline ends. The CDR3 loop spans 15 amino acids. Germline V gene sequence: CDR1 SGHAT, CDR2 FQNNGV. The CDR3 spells CASSLDRGNNEKLFF. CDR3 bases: TGTGCCAGCAGCTTAGATCGCGGGAATAATGAAAAACTGTTTTTT.

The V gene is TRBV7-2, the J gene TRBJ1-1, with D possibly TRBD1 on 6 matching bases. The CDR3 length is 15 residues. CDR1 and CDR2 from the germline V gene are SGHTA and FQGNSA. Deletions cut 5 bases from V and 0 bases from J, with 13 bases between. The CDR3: CASSPRQALNTEAFF. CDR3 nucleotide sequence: TGTGCCAGCAGCCCCCGACAGGCCCTGAACACTGAAGCTTTCTTT.

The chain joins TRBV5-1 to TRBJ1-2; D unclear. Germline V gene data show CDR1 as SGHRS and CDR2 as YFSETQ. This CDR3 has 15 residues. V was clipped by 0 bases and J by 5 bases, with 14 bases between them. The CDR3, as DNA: TGCGCCAGCAGCTTGGTGGAGCGGAACCCTTATGGCTACACCTTC. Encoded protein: CASSLVERNPYGYTF.